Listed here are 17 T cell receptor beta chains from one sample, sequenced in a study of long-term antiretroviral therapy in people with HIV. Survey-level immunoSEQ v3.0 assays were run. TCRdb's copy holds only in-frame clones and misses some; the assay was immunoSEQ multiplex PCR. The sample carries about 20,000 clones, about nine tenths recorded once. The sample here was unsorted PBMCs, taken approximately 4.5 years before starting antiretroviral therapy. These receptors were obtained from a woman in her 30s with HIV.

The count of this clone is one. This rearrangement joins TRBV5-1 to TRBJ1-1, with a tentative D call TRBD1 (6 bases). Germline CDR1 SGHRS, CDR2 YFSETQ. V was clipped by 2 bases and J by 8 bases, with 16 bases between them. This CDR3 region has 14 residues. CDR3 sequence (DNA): TGCGCCAGCAGCTTACTAGGGGGTTGGGAAGAAGCTTTCTTT. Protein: CASSLLGGWEEAFF.

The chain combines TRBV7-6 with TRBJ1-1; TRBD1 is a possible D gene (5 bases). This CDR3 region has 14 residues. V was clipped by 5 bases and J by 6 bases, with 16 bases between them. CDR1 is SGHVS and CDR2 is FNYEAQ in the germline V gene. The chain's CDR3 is CASSLPGSSAEAFF. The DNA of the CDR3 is TGTGCCAGCAGCCTACCAGGGAGTAGCGCTGAAGCTTTCTTT.

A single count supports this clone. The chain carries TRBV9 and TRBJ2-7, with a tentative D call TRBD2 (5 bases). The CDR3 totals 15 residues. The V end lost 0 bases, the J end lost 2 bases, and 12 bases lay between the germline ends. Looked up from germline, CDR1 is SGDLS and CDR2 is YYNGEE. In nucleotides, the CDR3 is TGTGCCAGCAGCGTAGAGCCGGCGGGTACCTACGAGCAGTACTTC. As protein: CASSVEPAGTYEQYF.

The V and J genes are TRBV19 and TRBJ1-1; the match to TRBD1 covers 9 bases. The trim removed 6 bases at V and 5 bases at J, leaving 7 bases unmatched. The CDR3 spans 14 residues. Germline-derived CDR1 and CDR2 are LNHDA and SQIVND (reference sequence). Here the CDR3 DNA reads TGTGCCAGTAGCCCGACAGGGGGAGTAACTGAAGCTTTCTTT. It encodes CASSPTGGVTEAFF.

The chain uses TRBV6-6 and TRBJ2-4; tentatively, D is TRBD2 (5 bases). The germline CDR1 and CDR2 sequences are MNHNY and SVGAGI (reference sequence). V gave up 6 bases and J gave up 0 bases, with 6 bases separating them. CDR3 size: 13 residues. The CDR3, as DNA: TGTGCCAGCAGGGACTTAGCCAAAAACATTCAGTACTTC. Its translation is CASRDLAKNIQYF.

CDR3: CASSDSAYGIGTEAFF. The CDR3 bases are TGTGCCAGCAGTGACTCAGCCTACGGGATCGGGACTGAAGCTTTCTTT. The rearrangement uses TRBV6-4 and TRBJ1-1; D call uncertain. The V and J ends lost 0 bases and 5 bases respectively, with 16 bases between them. There are 16 residues in the CDR3. Germline V gene data show CDR1 as MRHNA and CDR2 as SNTAGT.

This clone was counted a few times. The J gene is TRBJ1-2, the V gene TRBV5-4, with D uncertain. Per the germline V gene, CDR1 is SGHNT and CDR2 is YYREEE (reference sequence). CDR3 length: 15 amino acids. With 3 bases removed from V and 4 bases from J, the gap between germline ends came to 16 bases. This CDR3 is CASSWSDGWLYGYTF. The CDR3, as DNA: TGTGCCAGCAGCTGGAGCGACGGCTGGCTCTATGGCTACACCTTC.

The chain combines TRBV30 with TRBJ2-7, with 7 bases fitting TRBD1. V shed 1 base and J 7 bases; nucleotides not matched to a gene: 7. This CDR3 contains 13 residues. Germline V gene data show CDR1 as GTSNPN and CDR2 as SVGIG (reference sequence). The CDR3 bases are TGTGCCTGGAGTGCGACAGGGCTGGGGGAGCAGTACTTC. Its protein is CAWSATGLGEQYF. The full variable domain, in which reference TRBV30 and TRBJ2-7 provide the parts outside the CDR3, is SQTIHQWPATLVQPVGSPLSLECTVEGTSNPNLYWYRQAAGRGLQLLFYSVGIGQISSEVPQNLSASRPQDRQFILSSKKLLLSDSGFYLCAWSATGLGEQYFGPGTRLTVT.

For the CDR3, the DNA is TGTGCCACCAGCAGCGGGGACACCACAGGCTCCTACGAGCAGTACTTC. Amino acids: CATSSGDTTGSYEQYF. V usage is TRBV15 and J usage is TRBJ2-7; weak D call: TRBD1 (6 bases). This CDR3 region has 16 residues. Germline V gene sequence: CDR1 LNHNV, CDR2 YYDKDF (reference sequence). V dropped 3 bases and J dropped 0 bases, with 15 bases sitting between them.

In nucleotides, the CDR3 is TGTGCCAGCAGCTTGGGGACAGGGGGAGGAACTGAAGCTTTCTTT. It yields the protein CASSLGTGGGTEAFF. The chain recombines TRBV5-6 with TRBJ1-1, with 10 bases lining up with TRBD1. The CDR3 length is 15 residues. V dropped 0 bases and J dropped 5; count of bases not matched to a gene: 4. CDR1 and CDR2 from the germline V gene are SGHDT and YYEEEE.

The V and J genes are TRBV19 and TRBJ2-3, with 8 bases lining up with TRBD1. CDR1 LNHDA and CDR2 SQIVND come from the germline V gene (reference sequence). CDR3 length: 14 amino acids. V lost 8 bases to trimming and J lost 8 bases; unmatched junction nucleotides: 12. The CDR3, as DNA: TGTGCCAGTGTAGCAGGGGGCGAGGTAGCTACGCAGTATTTT. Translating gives CASVAGGEVATQYF.

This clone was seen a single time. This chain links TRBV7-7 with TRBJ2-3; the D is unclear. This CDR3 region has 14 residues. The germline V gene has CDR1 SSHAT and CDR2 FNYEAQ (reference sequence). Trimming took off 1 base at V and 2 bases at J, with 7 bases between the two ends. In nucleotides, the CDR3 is TGTGCCAGCAGCTTAGGGTACTACACAGATACGCAGTATTTT. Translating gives CASSLGYYTDTQYF.

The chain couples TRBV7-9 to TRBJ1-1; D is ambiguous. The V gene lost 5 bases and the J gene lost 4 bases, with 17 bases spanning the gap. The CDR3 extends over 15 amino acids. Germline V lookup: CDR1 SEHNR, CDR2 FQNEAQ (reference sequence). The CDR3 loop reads CASSQKQNEVTEAFF. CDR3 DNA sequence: TGTGCCAGCAGCCAAAAGCAGAATGAGGTCACTGAAGCTTTCTTT.

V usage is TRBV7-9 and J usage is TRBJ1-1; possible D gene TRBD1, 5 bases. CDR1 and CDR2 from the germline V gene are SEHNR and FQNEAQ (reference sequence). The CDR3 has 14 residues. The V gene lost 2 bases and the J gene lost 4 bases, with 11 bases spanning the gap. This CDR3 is CASSLSGGITEAFF. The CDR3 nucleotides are TGTGCCAGCAGCTTATCCGGGGGGATCACTGAAGCTTTCTTT.

CDR3 coding DNA: TGTGCCAGCAGCCTAAGTAGGGGGACAGGGGTTAATTCACCCCTCCACTTT. Its protein product is CASSLSRGTGVNSPLHF. The genes are TRBV11-2 and TRBJ1-6, with 10 bases identical to TRBD1. J was trimmed by 6 bases and V by 5 bases; bases with no gene match: 10. Germline loops: CDR1 SGHAT, CDR2 FQNNGV. This CDR3 has 17 residues.

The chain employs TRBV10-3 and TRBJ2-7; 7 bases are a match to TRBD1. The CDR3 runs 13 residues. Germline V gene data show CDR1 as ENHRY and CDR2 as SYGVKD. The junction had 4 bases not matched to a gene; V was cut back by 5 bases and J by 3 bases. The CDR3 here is CAISPGQNYEQYF. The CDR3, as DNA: TGTGCCATCAGTCCGGGACAGAACTACGAGCAGTACTTC.

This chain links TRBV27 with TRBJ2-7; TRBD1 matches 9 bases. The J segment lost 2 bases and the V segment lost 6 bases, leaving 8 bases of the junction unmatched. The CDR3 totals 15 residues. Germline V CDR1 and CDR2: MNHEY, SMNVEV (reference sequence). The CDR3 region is CASRNSTGGAYEQYF. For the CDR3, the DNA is TGTGCCAGCAGGAATTCGACAGGGGGGGCCTACGAGCAGTACTTC.